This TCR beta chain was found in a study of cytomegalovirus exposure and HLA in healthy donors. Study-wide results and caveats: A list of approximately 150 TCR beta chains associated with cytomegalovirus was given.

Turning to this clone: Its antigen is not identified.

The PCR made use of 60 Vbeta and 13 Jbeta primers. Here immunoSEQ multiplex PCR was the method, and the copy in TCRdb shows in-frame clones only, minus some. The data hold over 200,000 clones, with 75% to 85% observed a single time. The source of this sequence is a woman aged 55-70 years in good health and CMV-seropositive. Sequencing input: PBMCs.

The CDR3: CASSLVGLANSYEQYF. DNA for the CDR3: TGTGCCAGCAGTTTAGTGGGGCTAGCGAATTCCTACGAGCAGTACTTC. The chain links TRBV27 to TRBJ2-7; TRBD2 is a possible D gene (6 bases). Germline CDR1 and CDR2: MNHEY and SMNVEV (reference sequence). Trimming stripped 2 bases from V and 1 base from J, with 15 bases between. The CDR3 is 16 amino acids.